This TCR beta chain was observed in a study of blood T cell repertoires in COVID-19. Looking at the study overall: Collection of acute and convalescent COVID-19 samples took place in the United States, Italy and Spain. Sources were T cells, B-cell-depleted T cells, or PBMCs; the material itself was cDNA or gDNA.

Per germline, CDR1 SGHAT and CDR2 FQNNGV. The CDR3 has 15 residues. V lost 5 bases to trimming and J lost 9 bases; unmatched junction nucleotides: 9. This table comes from immunoSEQ multiplex PCR, and its TCRdb copy is limited to in-frame clones, with some not included. The repertoire holds hundreds of thousands of clones, 65% to 90% seen once, with around 7% in the top ten. The V gene is TRBV11-2, the J gene TRBJ1-6, with 8 nucleotides matching TRBD1. The sequencing input was peripheral blood. This receptor was identified in a woman aged 45-65 years with acute or convalescent COVID-19. The CDR3: CASSQRTGRSSPLHF. CDR3 in DNA: TGTGCCAGCAGCCAAAGGACAGGGCGAAGTTCACCCCTCCACTTT.